The 11 T cell receptor beta chains below come from one sample, sequenced in a study of cytomegalovirus exposure and HLA in healthy donors. Produced via immunoSEQ multiplex PCR; TCRdb's table is partial and in-frame only. The sample holds more than 200,000 clones, less than 90% seen once. The material sequenced was PBMCs. The receptor set was obtained from a man aged 18 to 30 in good health and CMV-seropositive.

The gene calls are TRBV4-1 and TRBJ2-5; D uncertain. V dropped 1 base and J dropped 5 bases, with 8 bases sitting between them. The CDR3 is made up of 13 amino acids. Germline-derived CDR1 and CDR2 are MGHRA and YSYEKL. The CDR3 sequence is CASSQVVGETQYF. Here the CDR3 DNA reads TGCGCCAGCAGCCAAGTTGTCGGCGAGACCCAGTACTTC.

The V call is TRBV30, the J call TRBJ2-7; D uncertain. The CDR3 loop spans 14 amino acids. V dropped 4 bases and J dropped 1 base, with 14 bases sitting between them. CDR1 is GTSNPN and CDR2 is SVGIG in the germline V gene (reference sequence). CDR3 coding DNA: TGTGCCTGGACTTATGGTGGCAGATCCTACGAGCAGTACTTC. Its translation is CAWTYGGRSYEQYF.

This clone has a handful of counts. This sequence joins TRBV4-2 and TRBJ1-5; no clear D. The CDR3 is 15 amino acids. Trimming removed 3 bases from V and 2 bases from J, with 11 bases in between. From germline, CDR1 is LGHNA and CDR2 YNFKEQ. CDR3 bases: TGTGCCAGCAGCCACGATATCCAGGGCAATCAGCCCCAGCATTTT. Amino acid sequence: CASSHDIQGNQPQHF.

The rearrangement joins TRBV7-9 to TRBJ1-2; TRBD1 matches at 12 bases. CDR1 is SEHNR and CDR2 is FQNEAQ in the germline V gene (reference sequence). The J segment lost 4 bases and the V segment lost 6 bases, leaving 9 bases of the junction unmatched. This CDR3 comprises 16 residues. CDR3 in amino acids: CASSWDRGQVSYGYTF. For the CDR3, the DNA is TGTGCCAGCAGTTGGGACAGGGGGCAAGTAAGCTATGGCTACACCTTC.

The gene calls are TRBV9 and TRBJ2-1; 8 positions agree with TRBD2. The germline CDR1 and CDR2 sequences are SGDLS and YYNGEE. The trim removed 0 bases at V and 0 bases at J, leaving 2 bases unmatched. The CDR3 covers 16 residues. The CDR3 bases are TGTGCCAGCAGCGTAGTCAGCGGGAGCTCCTACAATGAGCAGTTCTTC. It yields the protein CASSVVSGSSYNEQFF.

The V call is TRBV29-1, the J call TRBJ1-1; 7 bases are shared with TRBD1. The CDR3 length is 13 residues. Germline V gene data show CDR1 as SQVTM and CDR2 as ANQGSEA. Trimming removed 7 bases from V and 4 bases from J; junction bases left unmatched: 9. For the CDR3, the DNA is TGCAGCGCATCCCACAGGGGAGGCACTGAAGCTTTCTTT. It encodes CSASHRGGTEAFF.

The chain has TRBV15 and TRBJ2-3, with D possibly being TRBD1 or TRBD2 (6 bases each). Looked up from germline, CDR1 is LNHNV and CDR2 is YYDKDF (reference sequence). The CDR3 consists of 15 residues. The ends were cut back, 6 bases at V and 7 bases at J, with 20 bases in the middle. The CDR3 spells CATRPEGGRGNTQYF. The CDR3 DNA reads TGTGCCACCAGACCCGAAGGGGGGCGCGGAAATACGCAGTATTTT.

J is TRBJ1-1 and V is TRBV30, with D possibly being TRBD1 (5 bases). CDR3 length: 14 amino acids. Germline-derived CDR1 and CDR2 are GTSNPN and SVGIG (reference sequence). V gave up 5 bases and J gave up 1 base, with 14 bases separating them. CDR3 residues: CAWWDRRTNTEAFF. The DNA for the CDR3 is TGTGCCTGGTGGGACCGCCGTACGAACACTGAAGCTTTCTTT.

J is TRBJ1-1 and V is TRBV18; the D is unclear. From germline, CDR1 is KGHSH and CDR2 LQKENI. V was shortened by 1 base and J by 7 bases, with 10 bases between the two germline ends. The CDR3 spans 13 residues. The DNA for the CDR3 is TGTGCCAGCTCACCACTGCGGGAGGTTGAAGCTTTCTTT. Translated: CASSPLREVEAFF.

This rearrangement joins TRBV2 to TRBJ2-7; the D is unclear. This CDR3 contains 14 residues. CDR1 and CDR2 from the germline V gene are SNHLY and FYNNEI. V was cut by 4 bases and J by 2 bases, with 12 bases left in between. The CDR3 coding sequence is TGTGCCAGCAGTGTAGGTGGTTCCACCTACGAGCAGTACTTC. It yields the protein CASSVGGSTYEQYF. Full variable domain (missing parts from reference TRBV2 and TRBJ2-7): EPEVTQTPSHQVTQMGQEVILRCVPISNHLYFYWYRQILGQKVEFLVSFYNNEISEKSEIFDDQFSVERPDGSNFTLKIRSTKLEDSAMYFCASSVGGSTYEQYFGPGTRLTVT.

A few counts support this clone. The chain combines TRBV4-1 with TRBJ1-2, with unresolved D. The germline CDR1 and CDR2 sequences are MGHRA and YSYEKL. The CDR3 is 14 residues long. V dropped 4 bases and J dropped 1 base, with 10 bases sitting between them. The CDR3 here is CASSPVRSNYGYTF. The CDR3 coding sequence is TGCGCCAGCAGCCCGGTCAGGAGTAACTATGGCTACACCTTC.